A selection of T cell receptor beta chains follows, all from one sample in a study of cytomegalovirus exposure and HLA in healthy donors. Libraries were prepared by immunoSEQ multiplex PCR; TCRdb keeps only in-frame clonotypes and omits some of them. Its clone listing holds approximately 150,000 clones. The sample was PBMCs. Receptor source: a woman between 45 and 60 years old in good health and CMV-seronegative. The CDR3 runs from the conserved cysteine through the conserved F or W. The D gene is left open where the match is weak.

J,V,D,CDR3,DNA
TRBJ2-1,TRBV5-1,TRBD2,CASKVNGLAGYNEQFF,TGCGCCAGCAAAGTGAATGGACTAGCGGGATACAATGAGCAGTTCTTC
TRBJ1-2,TRBV18,TRBD1,CASSPRTGESYGYTF,TGTGCCAGCTCACCACGTACAGGGGAGAGCTATGGCTACACCTTC
TRBJ2-7,TRBV11-3,TRBD1,CASSTHDRGYEQYF,TGTGCCAGCAGCACCCACGACAGGGGCTACGAGCAGTACTTC
TRBJ2-7,TRBV5-4,TRBD2,CASSYGTSGYEQYF,TGTGCCAGCAGCTACGGGACTAGCGGCTACGAGCAGTACTTC
TRBJ2-1,TRBV6-5,NA,CASSYGPGNEQFF,TGTGCCAGCAGTTATGGTCCGGGAAATGAGCAGTTCTTC
TRBJ1-5,TRBV15,NA,CATSRYRYDNQPQHF,TGTGCCACCAGCAGGTACAGGTACGACAATCAGCCCCAGCATTTT
TRBJ2-7,TRBV7-6,TRBD2,CASSLAGGTSGYEQYF,TGTGCCAGCAGCTTGGCGGGAGGTACCTCTGGCTACGAGCAGTACTTC
TRBJ2-5,TRBV19,TRBD1,CASSTEKDRMETQYF,TGCGCCAGTAGTACCGAAAAGGACAGGATGGAGACCCAGTACTTC
TRBJ1-6,TRBV11-2,NA,CASSPLWLPGYNSPLHF,TGTGCCAGCAGCCCCCTTTGGCTGCCAGGGTATAATTCACCCCTCCACTTT
TRBJ1-2,TRBV5-1,NA,CASSSRTGGRYGYTF,TGCGCCAGCAGCTCTCGAACGGGGGGCCGTTATGGCTACACCTTC
TRBJ2-7,TRBV6-5,NA,CASSSAGREQYF,TGTGCCAGCAGTTCTGCAGGCAGGGAGCAGTACTTC
TRBJ2-1,TRBV5-1,TRBD2,CASHSTSGRAMDEQFF,TGCGCCAGCCACTCGACTAGCGGGAGGGCCATGGATGAGCAGTTCTTC
TRBJ1-2,TRBV6-5,NA,CASRGQGYYGYTF,TGTGCCAGCAGGGGCCAGGGATACTATGGCTACACCTTC
TRBJ1-2,TRBV29-1,TRBD1,CSVSKGAEYGYTF,TGCAGCGTTAGTAAGGGGGCGGAATATGGCTACACCTTC
TRBJ1-2,TRBV28,NA,CASSVGTLNYGYTF,TGTGCCAGCAGCGTTGGGACACTCAACTATGGCTACACCTTC
TRBJ2-7,TRBV7-6,TRBD1,CASSAQTGAHEQYF,TGTGCCAGCAGCGCTCAGACAGGGGCCCACGAGCAGTACTTC
TRBJ2-7,TRBV27,NA,CASSNLGGGWAYEQYF,TGTGCCAGCAGTAACCTCGGTGGAGGTTGGGCCTACGAGCAGTACTTC
TRBJ2-5,TRBV2,TRBD2,CASSGGLAGWQETQYF,TGTGCCAGCAGTGGCGGACTAGCGGGCTGGCAAGAGACCCAGTACTTC
TRBJ2-7,TRBV23-1,TRBD2,CASSQSGWRGGTYEQYF,TGCGCCAGCAGTCAATCGGGGTGGCGCGGGGGAACCTACGAGCAGTACTTC
TRBJ2-2,TRBV5-5,NA,CASSLPLNTGELFF,TGTGCCAGCAGCTTACCTCTAAACACCGGGGAGCTGTTTTTT
TRBJ2-5,TRBV29-1,NA,CSAWTEETQYF,TGCAGCGCCTGGACAGAAGAGACCCAGTACTTC
TRBJ2-7,TRBV6-5,TRBD1,CANPGQSSYEQYF,TGTGCCAACCCGGGACAGAGCTCCTACGAGCAGTACTTC
TRBJ2-2,TRBV19,TRBD2,CASSALAGGNTGELFF,TGTGCCAGTAGTGCCCTAGCGGGGGGGAACACCGGGGAGCTGTTTTTT